In this sample, the clone carrying this TCR beta chain turned up a few times. The antigen remains undetermined. These data are taken from a study of cytomegalovirus exposure and HLA in healthy donors. The PCR had 60 Vbeta and 13 Jbeta primers. Study processing details: It was a later analysis that counted 83 million or so unique TCR beta chains, of which around 11 million were shared. Assay used: immunoSEQ multiplex PCR; TCRdb lists only in-frame clones, some missing. V, J and clone size reflect that table, while D and trimming were determined from the DNA. The sample has around 87,000 clones, about 70% seen once. V gave up 0 bases and J gave up 7 bases, with 3 bases separating them. The CDR3 has 12 amino acids. Germline V gene lookup returns CDR1 MNHEY and CDR2 SVGAGI. Study results and limitations: Listed as cytomegalovirus-associated were approximately 160 TCR beta chains.

The chain links TRBV6-5 to TRBJ2-2; no clear D gene. This clonotype originated in a man aged 40-55 years in good health and CMV-seronegative. Sequences were obtained from PBMCs. DNA for the CDR3: TGTGCCAGCAGTTACTCGTACGGGGAGCTGTTTTTT. Amino acids: CASSYSYGELFF.